The T cell receptor beta chain described here comes from a study of T cells in localized non-small cell lung cancer (TCRdb year 2020). Regarding the complete study: The study analyzed T cell repertoires of a few hundred early-stage NSCLC patients, comparing tumors and uninvolved tumor-adjacent lungs. The cohort comprised a few hundred treatment-naïve NSCLC patients with resected, localized lung tumors. Of the NSCLC patients, 129 were male and about a hundred were female, and the mean age was approximately 66 years. Results the study describes overall, beyond this receptor: Uninvolved tumor-adjacent lung showed the highest T cell clonality, higher than tumor, which suggests more focused antigenic responses in the uninvolved tumor-adjacent lung. Because multi-region tumor sequencing was not performed, intratumor heterogeneity could not be ruled out. Higher blood T cell density associated with longer overall survival, while higher adjacent-lung clonality associated with shorter survival. Because the study design was exploratory, TCR variables were selected using unadjusted p-values without false-discovery rate correction. Of the top 100 tumor clones, a median of approximately 60 were detected in paired uninvolved adjacent lung; roughly 26 were also among that lung's top 100.

The immunoSEQ Assay was used to sequence TCR beta CDR3 regions from DNA. The study's processing was this. To compute T cell density, TCR beta template counts were normalized to usable DNA, which was estimated by amplifying housekeeping genes. The preseqR package was used to estimate richness by extrapolating to 400,000 templates for PBMC samples and to 120,000 templates for tissue samples. Clonality was calculated as one minus Pielou's evenness. To identify tissue-enriched TCRs, differential abundance testing was run on productive amino-acid clonotypes with a minimum total count of 5 and an alpha of 0.1. Repertoire overlap between compartments was quantified with the Jaccard Index and Morisita Overlap Index. GLIPH clustered TCR beta CDR3s with public tetramer-defined viral CDR3s; viral motifs required at least three viral sequences plus V-gene enrichment. What TCRdb holds here is the immuneACCESS table cut down to in-frame rearrangements. Part of the clones is not present; checked against another copy, under half of the missing clones reflect an unresolved V gene, and the others are unexplained. V, J and clone size are taken as reported in that table, and D and trimming were inferred from the DNA itself. Recorded for this sample are around 50,000 clones; around nine tenths of them occurred a single time. The ten most abundant clones make up 15% to 20% of the sample.

Including the terminal cysteine and phenylalanine, the CDR3 comprises 15 residues. Only CDR3 DNA is held: 45 bases, read in frame from base 1. Relative to germline, V is 6 bases shorter and J is 7 bases shorter, with 19 bases between their ends. CDR1 and CDR2 were assigned from the germline V gene (reference sequence) as LNHDA and SQIVND. At diagnosis, peripheral blood, uninvolved tumor-adjacent lung and tumor were collected and were preserved as a mix of fresh-frozen and FFPE material. For TCR repertoire profiling, blood samples were analyzed as peripheral blood mononuclear cells. A remark on this clone: It has no known antigen specificity. Per-base qualities were not stored, and no clone one base away is much larger.

The chain uses TRBV19 and TRBJ1-5; tentative D gene TRBD1, with 6 bases matching. Sequencing used PBMCs, obtained before any cancer treatment. The receptor's source is a female donor with stage II lung adenocarcinoma. Here the CDR3 is given as CASRTGKFVQQPQHF. The DNA is as follows: TGTGCCAGTAGAACAGGGAAATTTGTTCAACAGCCCCAGCATTTT.